The clone carrying this T cell receptor beta chain is labeled as medium-sized. Its matching antigen is unknown. The sample is drawn from a study of PD-1 blockade in classical Hodgkin lymphoma. The study, taken as a whole, reports: Baseline diversity resembling that of newly diagnosed patients was seen in complete responders. Newly diagnosed patients reportedly had lower baseline TCR diversity than healthy donors.

The time point denotes: cycle 4 day 1 (C4D1), after more than 5 weeks of nivolumab. Every patient relapsed after autologous stem cell transplantation, and brentuximab vedotin exposure varied. Sequenced by immunoSEQ multiplex PCR; TCRdb stores in-frame clones only, minus some. The repertoire holds tens of thousands of clones, with approximately 86% as singletons. The CDR3 totals 17 residues. The junction had 9 bases not matched to a gene; V was cut back by 0 bases and J by 1 base. Germline V gene data show CDR1 as PRHDT and CDR2 as FYEKMQ (reference sequence). The V and J genes are TRBV13 and TRBJ2-7; 7 positions agree with TRBD2. The material sequenced was peripheral blood mononuclear cells (PBMCs), taken before the fourth cycle of nivolumab. This clonotype was sampled from a human donor with classical Hodgkin lymphoma. In nucleotides, the CDR3 is TGTGCCAGCAGCTTAGGCCGGGGTCTAGCGGTATCCTACGAGCAGTACTTC. It yields the protein CASSLGRGLAVSYEQYF.